The 4 T cell receptor beta chains listed next were all sequenced from one sample in a study of blood T cells in healthy people across ages. A second about 7 to 12 cycle PCR used barcoded and J-beta primers. MiXCR, applied by TCRdb to the 5' RACE reads, yields one record per CDR3 protein. In the table there are more than 750,000 distinct CDR3 sequences, about 27% of which are singletons. Another study also made use of these data, one on T cells of mothers and their children.

Sequencing was carried out using blood. These TCRs come from a woman in her thirties or forties in good health.

This clonotype was found a few times. The CDR3 reads CASSSGFWEAFF. The CDR3 DNA reads as TGTGCCAGCAGCTCAGGGTTTTGGGAAGCTTTCTTT. The chain couples TRBV28 to TRBJ1-1; weak D call: TRBD1 (5 bases). From germline, CDR1 is MDHEN and CDR2 SYDVKM. With 6 bases removed from V and 8 bases from J, the gap between germline ends came to 13 bases. The CDR3 sequence is 12 residues long.

This clonotype has a single count. This may come from a read error, since a much larger clone is one base off. The rearrangement links TRBV6-5 to TRBJ1-5; 10 bases fit TRBD1. Trimming cost V 5 bases and J 4 bases; bases outside gene matches: 5. The CDR3 contains 15 residues. Germline CDR1 MNHEY, CDR2 SVGAGI. The CDR3 here is CASSKGQGRNQPQHF. DNA of the CDR3: TGTGCCAGCAGTAAGGGACAGGGGAGAAATCAGCCCCAGCATTTT.

This clonotype occurred once. The chain is built from TRBV29-1 and TRBJ1-5; D is undetermined. The CDR3 runs 13 residues. Looked up from germline, CDR1 is SQVTM and CDR2 is ANQGSEA. V was clipped by 7 bases and J by 1 base, with 11 bases between them. CDR3 residues: CSALDGSNQPQHF. The DNA for the CDR3 is TGCAGCGCACTTGACGGGAGCAATCAGCCCCAGCATTTT. Full variable domain (remainder filled in from reference TRBV29-1 and TRBJ1-5): SAVISQKPSRDICQRGTSLTIQCQVDSQVTMMFWYRQQPGQSLTLIATANQGSEATYESGFVIDKFPISRPNLTFSTLTVSNMSPEDSSIYLCSALDGSNQPQHFGDGTRLSIL.

The chain couples TRBV5-1 to TRBJ2-5, with 10 bases aligning to TRBD2. The J call may be incorrect, as the DNA end agrees better with TRBJ2-7. Germline-derived CDR1 and CDR2 are SGHRS and YFSETQ. The CDR3 totals 16 residues. This chain's CDR3 is CASSPLAGLAEYEQYF. The CDR3 DNA reads TGCGCCAGCAGCCCCTTGGCTGGACTAGCGGAATACGAGCAGTACTTC.